This TCR beta chain was identified during a study of monozygotic twins with inflammatory bowel disease. Study-level results: The analysis yielded no support for one strong signal or clonotype associated with IBD. No detectable difference in repertoire similarity separated concordant from discordant twins, possibly as a result of limited power. IBD patients shared fewer clonotypes with others than healthy twins, especially with disease activity.

Each UMI, carrying a 6-nucleotide sample barcode, came from template switching. TCRdb reprocessed the 5' RACE reads, with one entry per CDR3 protein and no DNA. The sample yields approximately 400,000 distinct CDR3 sequences, of which the top ten take up more than 2%. As regards this clonotype: Its specificity is not known.

The source material was blood. This TCR was sampled from a human donor with ulcerative colitis or Crohn's disease, or a healthy co-twin of an affected twin (not recorded which).

CDR3 in amino acids: CASRPTGGVRNEQFF. The chain combines TRBV28 with TRBJ2-1; absent DNA, TCRdb's TRBD1 call cannot be checked. This CDR3 spans 15 amino acids. CDR1 MDHEN and CDR2 SYDVKM come from the germline V gene.